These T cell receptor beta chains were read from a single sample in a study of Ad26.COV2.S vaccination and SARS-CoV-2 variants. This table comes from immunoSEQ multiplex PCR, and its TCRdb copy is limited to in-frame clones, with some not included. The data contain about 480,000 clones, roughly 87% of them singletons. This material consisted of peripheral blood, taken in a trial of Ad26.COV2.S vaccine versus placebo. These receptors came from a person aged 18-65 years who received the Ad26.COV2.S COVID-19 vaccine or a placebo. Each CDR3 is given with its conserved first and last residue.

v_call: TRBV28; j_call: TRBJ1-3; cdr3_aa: CASSSPRGAERNTIYF
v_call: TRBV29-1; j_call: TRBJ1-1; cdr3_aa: CSVGHFEAFF
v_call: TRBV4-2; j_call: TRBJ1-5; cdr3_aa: CASSRSKSPLSPQHF
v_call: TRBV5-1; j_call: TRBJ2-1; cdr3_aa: CASSLRLSAAYNEQFF
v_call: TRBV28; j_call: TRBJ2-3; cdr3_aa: CASSLSSGWVDTQYF
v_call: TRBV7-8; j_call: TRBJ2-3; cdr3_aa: CASSPPATDTQYF
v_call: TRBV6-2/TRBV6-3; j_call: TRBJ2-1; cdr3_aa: CASSYIYEQFF
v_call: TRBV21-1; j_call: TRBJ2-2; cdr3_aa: CAILSCRGMYRRWNTGELFF
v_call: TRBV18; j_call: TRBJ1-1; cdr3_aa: CASSPPGKGMGIGNTEAFF
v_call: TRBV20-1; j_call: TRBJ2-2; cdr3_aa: CSASLGNTGELFF
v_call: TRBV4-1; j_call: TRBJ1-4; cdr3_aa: CASSQVQADPNEKLFF
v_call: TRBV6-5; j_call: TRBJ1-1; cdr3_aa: CASNQQGETEAFF
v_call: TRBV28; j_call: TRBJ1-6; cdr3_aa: CASSLAADLGSPLHF
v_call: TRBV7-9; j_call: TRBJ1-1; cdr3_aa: CASSLENTEAFF
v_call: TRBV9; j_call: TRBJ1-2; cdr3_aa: CASSPRGEEWDYGYTF
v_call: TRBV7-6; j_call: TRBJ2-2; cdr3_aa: CASSLVAGAAGELFF
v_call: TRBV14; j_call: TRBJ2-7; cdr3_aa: CASSPGGRGMPYEQYF
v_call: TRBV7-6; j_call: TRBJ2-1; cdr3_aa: CASSGDIWQFF
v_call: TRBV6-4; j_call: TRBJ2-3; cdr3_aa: CASSGTNSTDTQYF
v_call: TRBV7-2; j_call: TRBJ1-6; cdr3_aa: CASSSGTDRSPLHF
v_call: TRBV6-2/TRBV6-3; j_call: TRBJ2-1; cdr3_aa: CASSLGGRRDNEQFF
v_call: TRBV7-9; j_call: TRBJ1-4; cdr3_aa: CASSHHPHSRGKLFF
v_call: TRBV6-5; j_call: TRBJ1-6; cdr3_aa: CASSYSGGQGGSPLHF
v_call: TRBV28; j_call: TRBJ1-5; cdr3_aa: CATSLPRGAGYQPQHF
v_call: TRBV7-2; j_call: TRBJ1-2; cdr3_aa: CASTPTVPSNYGYTF
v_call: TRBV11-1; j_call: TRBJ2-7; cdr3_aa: CASSLAPGRHAYEQYF
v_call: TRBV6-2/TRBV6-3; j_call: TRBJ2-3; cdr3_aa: CASSLTSIADTQYF
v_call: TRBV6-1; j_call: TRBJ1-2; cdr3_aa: CASSESQDRLHAF
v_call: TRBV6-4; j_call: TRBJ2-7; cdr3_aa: CASRFPSRGFDEQYF
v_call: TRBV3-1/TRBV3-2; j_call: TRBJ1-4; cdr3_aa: CASSQDLVEKLFF
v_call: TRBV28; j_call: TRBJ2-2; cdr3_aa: CASSTFGTQYTGELFF
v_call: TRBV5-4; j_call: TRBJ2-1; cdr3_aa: CASSWRTSMNEQFF
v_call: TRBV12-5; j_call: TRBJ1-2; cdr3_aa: CASGPQGAAYGYTF
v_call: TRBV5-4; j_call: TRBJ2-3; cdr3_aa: CASSLEGRTDTQYF
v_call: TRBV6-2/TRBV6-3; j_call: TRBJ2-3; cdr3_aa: CASSYGAGSSTDTQYF
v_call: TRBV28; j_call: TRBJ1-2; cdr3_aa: CASSFDVFSGYTF
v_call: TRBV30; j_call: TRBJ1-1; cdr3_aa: CAWRLDPRDSEAFF
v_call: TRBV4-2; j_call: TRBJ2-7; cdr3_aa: CASSPGQRYEQYF
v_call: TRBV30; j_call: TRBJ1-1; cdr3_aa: CACTGNYAEAFF
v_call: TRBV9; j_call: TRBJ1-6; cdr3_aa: CASSVEGDGSSPLHF
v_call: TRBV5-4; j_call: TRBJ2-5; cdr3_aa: CASSRPLQGAQETQYF
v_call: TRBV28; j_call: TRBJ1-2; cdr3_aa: CASSFVDRNYGYTF
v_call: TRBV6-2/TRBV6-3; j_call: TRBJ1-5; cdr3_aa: CASSWATGGQPQHF